Given below is one T cell receptor (beta chain) in context. Its target is not known. These data originate in a study of cytomegalovirus exposure and HLA in healthy donors. Study summary: Drawn from HLA-typed donors, around 85 million unique TCRs were held in an early data release.

The study ran its PCR with 60 Vbeta and 13 Jbeta primers. Data came from immunoSEQ multiplex PCR; TCRdb stores just in-frame clones and leaves some out. The sample has 95,000 to 100,000 clones, around 75% seen once; the top ten hold under 11%. Germline-derived CDR1 and CDR2 are SGHNT and YYREEE (reference sequence). This CDR3 comprises 14 residues. Trimming stripped 4 bases from V and 3 bases from J, with 13 bases between. Study-wide points: CMV serostatus was the only immune exposure information that was available.

The chain recombines TRBV5-4 with TRBJ1-1, with a weak D call TRBD1 (5 bases). The specimen sequenced was PBMCs. This receptor was identified in a man aged 50 to 59 in good health and CMV-seronegative. This CDR3 is CASSPSGVHTEAFF. The DNA of the CDR3 is TGTGCCAGCAGCCCCTCGGGGGTACACACTGAAGCTTTCTTT.